The T cell receptor beta chain described here comes from a study of beta chain features in type 1 diabetes. The CDR3 sequence is 14 residues long. V shed 6 bases and J shed 1 base, with 10 bases lying between them. The germline V gene has CDR1 ENHRY and CDR2 SYGVKD. Regarding the study as a whole: Shorter templates might be favored by PCR, equally in patients and controls.

This clone has a handful of counts. The antigen is not known. Since all of the isolated RNA was reverse transcribed, expressed TCRB transcripts were what got sequenced. Libraries were prepared by immunoSEQ multiplex PCR; TCRdb keeps only in-frame clonotypes and omits some of them. The sample consists of 70,000 to 90,000 clones, roughly 30% of them appearing once. This TCR derives from a woman in her late teens or twenties in good health. The J gene is TRBJ1-5, the V gene TRBV10-3; D gene uncertain. The sequencing sample was made of stem cell memory CD4+ T cells from blood. The CDR3 loop reads CAIRKEGSNQPQHF. Written as DNA, the CDR3 is TGTGCCATCAGGAAGGAGGGAAGCAATCAGCCCCAGCATTTT.